This T cell receptor (beta chain) originates from a study of blood T cell repertoires in COVID-19. The repertoire was sequenced with immunoSEQ multiplex PCR; TCRdb's copy has only in-frame clones and lacks some. The sample lists 100,000 to 150,000 clones; approximately 84% were seen once. Of note for this clone: This specimen includes other DNA sequences encoding the same CDR3.

The sequenced sample was peripheral blood. The sequence was obtained from a woman aged 80 or older with acute or convalescent COVID-19.

CDR3 protein: CASSLGTNTGELFF. As DNA, the CDR3 is TGTGCCAGCAGCTTAGGGACAAACACCGGGGAGCTGTTTTTT. V and J are TRBV7-2 and TRBJ2-2; D perhaps matches TRBD1 (5 bases). Trimming took off 1 base at V and 2 bases at J, with 5 bases between the two ends. CDR3 size: 14 residues. Germline V CDR1 and CDR2: SGHTA, FQGNSA.